This TCR beta chain was documented in a study of cytomegalovirus exposure and HLA in healthy donors. Comment on this clone: What it binds is unknown.

Regarding the study as a whole: Several top significant clusters appeared, in a later analysis, to be linked to common viral pathogens. Confirmation was obtained in vitro that three CMV-associated chains are specific for CMV antigens.

The CDR3 has 15 residues. Germline trimming cut 6 bases from V and 3 bases from J; bases unmatched to any gene: 9. Germline CDR1 is MNHEY and CDR2 is SMNVEV (reference sequence). Researchers ran the PCR with 60 Vbeta and 13 Jbeta primers. The method was immunoSEQ multiplex PCR; TCRdb's version includes in-frame clones alone and lacks a portion of them. This table holds more than 90,000 clones, under 80% found once. Material for sequencing was PBMCs. The chain has TRBV27 and TRBJ2-7; 9 bases agree with TRBD2. This TCR derives from a human donor in good health. The CDR3 is CASRLGLAGIYEQYF. The CDR3 nucleotides are TGTGCCAGCAGGCTCGGGCTAGCGGGGATCTACGAGCAGTACTTC.